This T cell receptor beta chain was found in a study of T cell responses to AZD1222 COVID-19 vaccine. Study summary: Whether given at about 4 or about 12 weeks, second doses were pooled. Whole-study findings and limits: There were vaccine-associated CD4 TCRs across spike, dominant at 160-218 and 743-854.

The CDR3 spans 13 residues. Germline V gene sequence: CDR1 KGHDR, CDR2 SFDVKD. V lost 3 bases and J lost 4, with 8 bases in between. Data came from immunoSEQ multiplex PCR; TCRdb stores just in-frame clones and leaves some out. The table has 68,000 or so clones, over 60% seen once. Comment on this clone: Its antigen is unidentified.

The TCR comes from an adult in good health. The material sequenced was peripheral blood, taken on day 0 of AZD1222 vaccination. V is TRBV24-1 and J is TRBJ2-5, with D uncertain. The CDR3, as DNA: TGTGCCACCAGTGATCCCGGCGGAGAGACCCAGTACTTC. Its translation is CATSDPGGETQYF.